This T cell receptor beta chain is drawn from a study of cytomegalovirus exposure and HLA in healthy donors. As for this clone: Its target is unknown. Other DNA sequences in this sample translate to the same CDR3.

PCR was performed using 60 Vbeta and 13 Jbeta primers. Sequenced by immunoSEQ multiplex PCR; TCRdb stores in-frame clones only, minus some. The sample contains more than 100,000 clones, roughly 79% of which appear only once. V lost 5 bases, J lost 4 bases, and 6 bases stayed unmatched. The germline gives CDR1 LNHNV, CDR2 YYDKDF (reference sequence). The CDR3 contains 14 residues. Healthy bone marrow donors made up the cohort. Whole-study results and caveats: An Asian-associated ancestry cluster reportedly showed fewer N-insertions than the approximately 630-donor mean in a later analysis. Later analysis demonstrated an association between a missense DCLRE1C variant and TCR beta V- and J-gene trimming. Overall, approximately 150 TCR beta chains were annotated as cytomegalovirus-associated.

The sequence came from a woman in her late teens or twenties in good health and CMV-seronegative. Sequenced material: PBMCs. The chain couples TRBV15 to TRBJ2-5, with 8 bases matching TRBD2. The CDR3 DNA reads TGTGCCACCAGCCGGGAGGGGGGGGGAGAGACCCAGTACTTC. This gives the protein CATSREGGGETQYF.